This T cell receptor (beta chain) was found in a study of blood T cell repertoires in COVID-19. Whole-study context: T cells, B-cell-depleted T cells, or PBMCs provided the cDNA or gDNA that served as material.

Individuals aged 18 to 89 years were recruited from approximately 22 US areas. As handled by the study authors: The assay estimated nucleated cells by amplifying reference gene primers. Here immunoSEQ multiplex PCR was the method, and the copy in TCRdb shows in-frame clones only, minus some. That table gives V, J and clone size, and the DNA gave D and trimming. The sample carries hundreds of thousands of clones, 89% recorded once. Sequencing was performed on PBMCs or T cells enriched from blood (not recorded which). This TCR derives from a woman under 40 with acute COVID-19.

DNA of the CDR3: TGTGCCAGCAGCCCCTGGGGGGAGCCCCAGCATTTT. Translation: CASSPWGEPQHF. The rearrangement uses TRBV7-2 and TRBJ1-5; D may be TRBD1 (5 bases). CDR1 and CDR2 from the germline V gene are SGHTA and FQGNSA. V lost 5 bases, J lost 8 bases, and 10 bases lay in between. The CDR3 loop spans 12 amino acids.